The clone carrying this T cell receptor (beta chain) was recorded a few times. The data were taken from a study of identical twins. TCRdb processed the 5' RACE reads anew with MiXCR; each CDR3 protein has one entry. The data show 500,000 to 600,000 distinct CDR3 sequences, about 20% seen once. The CDR3 has 16 amino acids. The germline V gene has CDR1 SGHTA and CDR2 FQGNSA. V was clipped by 3 bases and J by 8 bases, with 20 bases between them. These data also featured in a second study, about T cells expressing NK-cell markers.

J is TRBJ2-1 and V is TRBV7-2; D perhaps matches TRBD1 (6 bases). The sequence was collected from a woman in her late teens or twenties in good health. Sequences were obtained from CD4+ T cells sorted from blood. CDR3 DNA sequence: TGTGCCAGCAGCTTCCAGGGGACGGAGGATAGGGATGAGCAGTTCTTC. Translated: CASSFQGTEDRDEQFF.